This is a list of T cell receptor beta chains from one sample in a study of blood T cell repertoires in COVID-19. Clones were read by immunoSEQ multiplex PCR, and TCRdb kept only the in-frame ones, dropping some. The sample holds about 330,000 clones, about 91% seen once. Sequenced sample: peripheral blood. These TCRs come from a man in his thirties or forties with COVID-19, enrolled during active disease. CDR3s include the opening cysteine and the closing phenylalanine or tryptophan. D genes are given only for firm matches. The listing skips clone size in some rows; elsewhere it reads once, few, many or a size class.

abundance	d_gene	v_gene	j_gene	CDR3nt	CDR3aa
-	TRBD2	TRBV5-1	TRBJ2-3	TGCGCCAGCAGCGCTCAGGGGACTAGCGCCACAGATACGCAGTATTTT	CASSAQGTSATDTQYF
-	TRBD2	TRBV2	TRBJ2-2	TGTGCCAGCAGTGGCCGGGACAGTCGGACTAGCGGGTCCAGTCCCGGGGAGCTGTTTTTT	CASSGRDSRTSGSSPGELFF
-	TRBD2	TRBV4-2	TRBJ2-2	TGTGCCAGCAGCCAAGAACTAGCGGGAAGTACGAACACCGGGGAGCTGTTTTTT	CASSQELAGSTNTGELFF
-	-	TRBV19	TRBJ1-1	TGTGCCAGTAGTCAGTACCCGAACACTGAAGCTTTCTTT	CASSQYPNTEAFF
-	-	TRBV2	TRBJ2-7	TGTGCCAGACGTAGGACAGCCTCCTACGAGCAGTACTTC	CARRRTASYEQYF
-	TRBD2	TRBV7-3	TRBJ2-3	TGTGCCAGCAGCTCTCCTGGACTAGCGGGGGGACCCGCTCCCACAGATACGCAGTATTTT	CASSSPGLAGGPAPTDTQYF
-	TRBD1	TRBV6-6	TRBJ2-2	TGTGCCACCTCACCGGGACAGCTGAACACCGGGGAGCTGTTTTTT	CATSPGQLNTGELFF
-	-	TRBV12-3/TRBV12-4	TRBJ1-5	TGTGCCAGCAGTTTTGCCAGGGGAGAGCCCCAGCATTTT	CASSFARGEPQHF
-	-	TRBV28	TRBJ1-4	TGTGCCAGCACCGGAGGAGGGGCAACTAATGAAAAACTGTTTTTT	CASTGGGATNEKLFF
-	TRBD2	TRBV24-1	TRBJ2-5	TGTGCCACCAGTGATCCCCCCGGGACTAGCGGGAGTGGGGGAGAGACCCAGTACTTC	CATSDPPGTSGSGGETQYF
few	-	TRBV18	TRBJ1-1	TGTGCCAGCTCGCCGTTGTCCACAGGGACCACTGAAGCTTTCTTT	CASSPLSTGTTEAFF
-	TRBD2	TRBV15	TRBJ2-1	TGTGCCACCAGCAGAGGTGGCGGGGGGGCCTTTACCTACAATGAGCAGTTCTTC	CATSRGGGGAFTYNEQFF
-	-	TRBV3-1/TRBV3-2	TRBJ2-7	TGTGCCAGCAGCCAACTACAGGGTGAGGTGTTCTGCGAGCAGTACTTC	CASSQLQGEVFCEQYF
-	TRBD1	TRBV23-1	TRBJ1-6	TGCGCCAGCAGTTCGGGACAGGGATTAAGTACATATAATTCACCCCTCCACTTT	CASSSGQGLSTYNSPLHF
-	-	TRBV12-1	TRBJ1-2	TGTGCCAGCAGCTTCGCTTCCGACAGGGGAAACTATGGCTACACCTTC	CASSFASDRGNYGYTF
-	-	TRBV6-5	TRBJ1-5	TGTGCCAGCAGTTCTGGGGACTCCCCTGGCAATCAGCCCCAGCATTTT	CASSSGDSPGNQPQHF
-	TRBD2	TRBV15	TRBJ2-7	TGTGCCACCAGCAGAGATACTATAGCGGGAGGAATCTCCTACGAGCAGTACTTC	CATSRDTIAGGISYEQYF
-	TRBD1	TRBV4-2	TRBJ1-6	TGTGCCAGCAGCCAAGATGAATCCGGGACAGTGAATTCACCCCTCCACTTT	CASSQDESGTVNSPLHF
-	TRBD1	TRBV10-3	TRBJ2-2	TGTGCCATCCCCGGGACAGGGGGCGGCGGGGAGCTGTTTTTT	CAIPGTGGGGELFF
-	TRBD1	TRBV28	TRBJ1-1	TGTGCCAGCAGTCCCCTTGACAGGGGTATCACTGAAGCTTTCTTT	CASSPLDRGITEAFF
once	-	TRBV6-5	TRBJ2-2	TGTGCCAGCCGAACTTCGAACACCGGGGAGCTGTTTTTT	CASRTSNTGELFF
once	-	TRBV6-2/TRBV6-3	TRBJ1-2	TGTGCCAGCAGTCTGACAGGCAACTATGGCTACACCTTC	CASSLTGNYGYTF
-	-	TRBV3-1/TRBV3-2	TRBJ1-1	TGTGCCAGCAGCCAAGGGGGGGGGACTGAAGCTTTCTTT	CASSQGGGTEAFF
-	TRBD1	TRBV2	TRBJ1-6	TGTGCCAGCACCCGGGACAGGACTTCACCCCTCCACTTT	CASTRDRTSPLHF
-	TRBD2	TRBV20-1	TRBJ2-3	TGCAGTGCTAGTGAAGCGGGGGGGATCACAGATACGCAGTATTTT	CSASEAGGITDTQYF
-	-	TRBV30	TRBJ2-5	TGTGCCTGGAGTGTCCTCGGGGAGGTGACCCAGTACTTC	CAWSVLGEVTQYF
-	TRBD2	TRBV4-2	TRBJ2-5	TGTGCCAGCAGCCTCGGCGTGGGACTAGCGGGGGACCAAGAGACCCAGTACTTC	CASSLGVGLAGDQETQYF
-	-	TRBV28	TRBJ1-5	TGTGCCAGCAGACAGTACAATCAGCCCCAGCATTTT	CASRQYNQPQHF
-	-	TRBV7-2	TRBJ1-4	TGTGCCAGCAGCTTAGTGACAACAACTAATGAAAAACTGTTTTTT	CASSLVTTTNEKLFF
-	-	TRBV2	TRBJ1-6	TGTGCCAGCAATGTCGAGAGCTCCTATAATTCACCCCTCCACTTT	CASNVESSYNSPLHF
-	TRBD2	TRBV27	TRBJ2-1	TGTGCCAGCATTGAGGCTTTGGGGTCTAGCGGGAGCAGAGGGAATGAGCAGTTCTTC	CASIEALGSSGSRGNEQFF
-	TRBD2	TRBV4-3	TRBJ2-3	TGCGCCAGCAGCCAAGAGACTAGCCGCGGGGCAGATACGCAGTATTTT	CASSQETSRGADTQYF
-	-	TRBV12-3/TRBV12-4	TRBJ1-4	TGTGCCAGCTCCATACCGGGTAATGAAAAACTGTTTTTT	CASSIPGNEKLFF
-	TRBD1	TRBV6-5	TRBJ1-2	TGTGCCAGCAGTCGGACAGGGCTTACTTATGGCTACACCTTC	CASSRTGLTYGYTF
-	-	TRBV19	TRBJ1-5	TGTGCCAGTAGTTCCCTGCACAGTAGCAATCAGCCCCAGCATTTT	CASSSLHSSNQPQHF
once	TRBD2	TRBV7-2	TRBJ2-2	TGTGCCAGCAGTTCCGCAATAGCGGGAGCCCGCACCGGGGAGCTGTTTTTT	CASSSAIAGARTGELFF
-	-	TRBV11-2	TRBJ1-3	TGTGCCAGCAGTTTTTCGGCGCGGGGCGGAAACACCATATATTTT	CASSFSARGGNTIYF
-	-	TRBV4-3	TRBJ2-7	TGCGCCAGCAGCCTATACTCGACATCCTACGAGCAGTACTTC	CASSLYSTSYEQYF
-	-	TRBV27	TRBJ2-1	TGTGCCAGCCCACCCTCCGCTCGGAATGAGCAGTTCTTC	CASPPSARNEQFF
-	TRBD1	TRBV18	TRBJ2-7	TGTGCCAGCTCACTCGGACAGGCCTCCTACGAGCAGTACTTC	CASSLGQASYEQYF
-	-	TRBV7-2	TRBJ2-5	TGTGCCAGCAGCGTGGGACAACAAGAGACCCAGTACTTC	CASSVGQQETQYF
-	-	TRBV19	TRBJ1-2	TGTGCCAGTAGTATAGAGGGACACTGGGTATATGGCTACACCTTC	CASSIEGHWVYGYTF
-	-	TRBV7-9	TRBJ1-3	TGTGCCAGCAGCTTAGATTTCGGGTTCCGAGGAAACACCATATATTTT	CASSLDFGFRGNTIYF
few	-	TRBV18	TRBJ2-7	TGTGCCAGCTCAAGCCCGACAGCTTCCTACGAGCAGTACTTC	CASSSPTASYEQYF
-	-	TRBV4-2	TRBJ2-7	TGTGCCAGCAGCCAAGATGTGGGGCAGGGTTCCTCCTACGAGCAGTACTTC	CASSQDVGQGSSYEQYF
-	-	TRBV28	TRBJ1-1	TGTGCCAGCAGTTTTTTTTCAGGGGAGAACACTGAAGCTTTCTTT	CASSFFSGENTEAFF
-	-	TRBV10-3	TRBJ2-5	TGTGCCATCAGTGAGAGGACTGGGGAGACCCAGTACTTC	CAISERTGETQYF
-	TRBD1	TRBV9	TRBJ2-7	TGTGCCAGCAGCTTTTCCGGGACAGGGGTCGGGGAGCAGTACTTC	CASSFSGTGVGEQYF